The 28 T cell receptor beta chains reported below all come from one sample, sequenced in a study of T cell clones after liver transplantation. Sequenced by immunoSEQ multiplex PCR; TCRdb stores in-frame clones only, minus some. The data show over 100,000 clones, 75% to 85% seen once. Sequenced here: CD4+ T cells from blood, sampled before liver transplant. The receptor source for this set is a human donor who received a liver transplant.

V and J are TRBV7-2 and TRBJ1-6; TRBD1 matches 10 bases. The CDR3 sequence is 15 residues long. Per germline, CDR1 SGHTA and CDR2 FQGNSA. With 6 bases clipped from V and 7 bases from J, the junction kept 6 bases outside the gene matches. Here the CDR3 reads CASRPGTGVNSPLHF. The CDR3 DNA sequence: TGTGCCAGCAGGCCGGGGACAGGGGTCAATTCACCCCTCCACTTT. Filled out from reference TRBV7-2 and TRBJ1-6, the complete variable domain reads GAGVSQSPSNKVTEKGKDVELRCDPISGHTALYWYRQSLGQGLEFLIYFQGNSAPDKSGLPSDRFSAERTGGSVSTLTIQRTQQEDSAVYLCASRPGTGVNSPLHFGNGTRLTVT.

V and J are TRBV28 and TRBJ1-5; D gene uncertain. Germline V gene sequence: CDR1 MDHEN, CDR2 SYDVKM. V was shortened by 5 bases and J by 4 bases, with 12 bases between the two germline ends. The CDR3 runs 14 residues. The CDR3 loop reads CASSPLRWNQPQHF. The DNA of the CDR3 is TGTGCCAGCAGTCCCCTCCGGTGGAATCAGCCCCAGCATTTT.

This chain links TRBV10-1 with TRBJ2-2, with 8 nucleotides matching TRBD2. Germline V CDR1 and CDR2: WNHNN, SYGVQD (reference sequence). The CDR3 contains 16 residues. V dropped 3 bases and J dropped 2; count of bases not matched to a gene: 5. CDR3 sequence: CASSDPTSDNTGELFF. Written as DNA, the CDR3 is TGCGCCAGCAGTGACCCGACTAGCGACAACACCGGGGAGCTGTTTTTT.

This clone was seen a few times. V gene TRBV25-1 combines with J gene TRBJ1-2; D is undetermined. This CDR3 region has 15 residues. Deletions cut 1 base from V and 1 base from J, with 10 bases between. From germline, CDR1 is MGHDK and CDR2 SYGVNS. The CDR3: CASSELGINNYGYTF. The DNA of the CDR3 is TGTGCCAGCAGTGAATTGGGGATTAATAACTATGGCTACACCTTC.

The chain uses TRBV19 and TRBJ1-1, with D perhaps TRBD1 (6 bases). CDR3 length: 14 amino acids. From germline, CDR1 is LNHDA and CDR2 SQIVND (reference sequence). The V end lost 6 bases, the J end lost 5 bases, and 16 bases lay between the germline ends. CDR3 DNA: TGTGCCAGTAGCCGAGGGGGGGCCGGGACTGAAGCTTTCTTT. This encodes CASSRGGAGTEAFF.

The chain employs TRBV5-4 and TRBJ2-1; 8 nucleotides align to TRBD1. Germline V gives CDR1 SGHNT, CDR2 YYREEE (reference sequence). V lost 4 bases, J lost 9 bases, and 9 bases stayed unmatched. This CDR3 region has 14 residues. The CDR3 nucleotides read TGTGCCAGCAGCGCATGGGACAGGTTCGGTGAGCAGTTCTTC. This encodes CASSAWDRFGEQFF.

The V and J genes are TRBV10-3 and TRBJ1-2, with a possible D match to TRBD1 (5 bases). V shed 4 bases and J shed 2 bases, with 5 bases lying between them. Germline CDR1 and CDR2: ENHRY and SYGVKD. The CDR3 is made up of 12 amino acids. In DNA form, the CDR3 reads TGTGCCATCAGTGGGGGGAACTATGGCTACACCTTC. This sequence encodes CAISGGNYGYTF.

This sequence joins TRBV5-1 and TRBJ2-3, with TRBD1 identical over 12 bases. V shed 0 bases, J shed 5 bases, and the junction held 10 bases outside the gene matches. Germline CDR1 reads SGHRS; CDR2 reads YFSETQ. The CDR3 length is 18 residues. CDR3 bases: TGCGCCAGCAGCTTGGACCTACCGGGACAGGGGGCGAGAGATACGCAGTATTTT. It translates to CASSLDLPGQGARDTQYF.

V and J are TRBV2 and TRBJ2-3, with 7 positions matching TRBD2. Trimming at V came to 8 bases and at J to 3 bases, leaving 11 bases not matched to a gene. CDR3 length: 15 amino acids. The germline CDR1 and CDR2 sequences are SNHLY and FYNNEI. The CDR3 reads CASVSAGVRTDTQYF. In DNA form, the CDR3 reads TGTGCCAGCGTTTCGGCGGGAGTACGGACAGATACGCAGTATTTT.

This clone has a single count. The chain links TRBV14 to TRBJ2-1, with TRBD2 identical over 14 bases. V lost 4 bases to trimming and J lost 8 bases; unmatched junction nucleotides: 7. This CDR3 is 16 amino acids long. The germline V gene has CDR1 SGHDN and CDR2 FVKESK. The CDR3 coding sequence is TGTGCCAGCAGCCGGACTAGCGGGGGGCCAGGCGATGAGCAGTTCTTC. Encoded protein: CASSRTSGGPGDEQFF.

The V gene is TRBV29-1, the J gene TRBJ2-3, with D unclear. The germline CDR1 and CDR2 sequences are SQVTM and ANQGSEA. CDR3 size: 13 residues. V dropped 6 bases and J dropped 2 bases, with 12 bases sitting between them. The CDR3 reads CSVFGVFTDTQYF. CDR3 coding DNA: TGCAGCGTCTTTGGGGTCTTCACAGATACGCAGTATTTT.

This chain joins TRBV4-2 and TRBJ2-7, with 9 bases fitting TRBD2. The V segment lost 0 bases and the J segment 1 base; nucleotides outside the gene matches: 4. The germline V gene encodes CDR1 LGHNA and CDR2 YNFKEQ. The CDR3 consists of 16 residues. CDR3 bases: TGTGCCAGCAGCCAAGAAGGGCGGGGGGGATCCTACGAGCAGTACTTC. Protein product: CASSQEGRGGSYEQYF.

V usage is TRBV10-1 and J usage is TRBJ2-2; perhaps TRBD1 as D (6 bases). The V end lost 3 bases, the J end lost 6 bases, and 17 bases lay between the germline ends. The CDR3 is 16 residues long. Germline-derived CDR1 and CDR2 are WNHNN and SYGVQD (reference sequence). CDR3 nucleotides: TGCGCCAGCAGTGAAAGGGGGAGTTCAGGGCCCGGGGAGCTGTTTTTT. It translates to CASSERGSSGPGELFF.

This chain joins TRBV5-1 and TRBJ1-4, with D hard to call. CDR3 length: 13 residues. Germline lookup yields CDR1 SGHRS and CDR2 YFSETQ. Trimming removed 1 base from V and 5 bases from J, with 6 bases in between. The CDR3 reads CASSLNGNEKLFF. CDR3 coding DNA: TGCGCCAGCAGCTTGAACGGAAATGAAAAACTGTTTTTT.

The rearrangement joins TRBV2 to TRBJ2-7; 9 bases match TRBD1. The trim removed 6 bases at V and 2 bases at J, leaving 8 bases unmatched. In germline, CDR1 is SNHLY, CDR2 FYNNEI. This CDR3 spans 15 amino acids. The CDR3 DNA reads TGTGCCAGCAGGGGGGGACAGGGTGGGACCTACGAGCAGTACTTC. Translated: CASRGGQGGTYEQYF.

The V call is TRBV7-3, the J call TRBJ2-1; D might be TRBD2 (5 bases). Deletions cut 5 bases from V and 7 bases from J, with 24 bases between. Germline V CDR1 and CDR2: SGHTA, FQGTGA. This CDR3 contains 17 residues. The CDR3 reads CASSPQKGRTARNEQFF. In DNA form, the CDR3 reads TGTGCCAGCAGCCCGCAAAAGGGTAGGACTGCCAGGAATGAGCAGTTCTTC. The variable domain in full, with the rest retrieved from reference TRBV7-3 and TRBJ2-1, is GAGVSQTPSNKVTEKGKYVELRCDPISGHTALYWYRQSLGQGPEFLIYFQGTGAADDSGLPNDRFFAVRPEGSVSTLKIQRTERGDSAVYLCASSPQKGRTARNEQFFGPGTRLTVL.

V is TRBV19 and J is TRBJ1-2; the D gene is possibly TRBD1 (6 bases). In germline, CDR1 is LNHDA, CDR2 SQIVND (reference sequence). The V gene lost 4 bases and the J gene lost 3 bases, with 6 bases spanning the gap. The CDR3 loop spans 12 amino acids. The CDR3: CASSTGDYGYTF. The CDR3 DNA follows: TGTGCCAGTAGTACAGGGGACTATGGCTACACCTTC.

The V gene is TRBV18, the J gene TRBJ2-7; TRBD1 agrees at 8 bases. The length of the CDR3 is 13 residues. In germline, CDR1 is KGHSH, CDR2 LQKENI. V lost 4 bases, J lost 3 bases, and 2 bases stayed unmatched. DNA of the CDR3: TGTGCCAGCTCACGGGGACAGGACTACGAGCAGTACTTC. Protein product: CASSRGQDYEQYF.

V and J are TRBV11-3 and TRBJ1-6; D unresolved. This CDR3 comprises 13 residues. V was shortened by 4 bases and J by 8 bases, with 9 bases between the two germline ends. Germline V lookup: CDR1 SGHNT, CDR2 YENEEA. CDR3 in DNA: TGTGCCAGCAGCTCGTCCACGTATTCACCCCTCCACTTT. Its protein product is CASSSSTYSPLHF.

The V call is TRBV7-2, the J call TRBJ2-1; 15 positions agree with TRBD2. J gave up 8 bases and V 4 bases, and 3 bases lay outside the gene matches. Per germline, CDR1 SGHTA and CDR2 FQGNSA. This CDR3 has 15 residues. Here the CDR3 reads CASSSGLAGGDEQFF. Here the CDR3 DNA reads TGTGCCAGCAGCTCGGGACTAGCGGGGGGAGATGAGCAGTTCTTC.

This chain links TRBV7-8 with TRBJ1-4; the D is unclear. The V and J ends lost 3 bases and 3 bases respectively, with 5 bases between them. This CDR3 contains 13 residues. The germline CDR1 and CDR2 sequences are SGHVS and FQNEAQ. CDR3 in amino acids: CASSFGPNEKLFF. The CDR3 DNA sequence: TGTGCCAGCAGCTTCGGGCCTAATGAAAAACTGTTTTTT.

The chain is built from TRBV28 and TRBJ1-2; the D gene is possibly TRBD1 (5 bases). Germline CDR1 MDHEN, CDR2 SYDVKM. Between the trimmed V and J ends, which lost 2 bases and 7 bases, there was a span of 14 bases. This CDR3 has 14 amino acids. CDR3 loop: CASSLIDSLSGYTF. The DNA for the CDR3 is TGTGCCAGCAGTTTAATTGACAGTTTGAGTGGCTACACCTTC.

The sample holds one count of this clone. This rearrangement joins TRBV7-6 to TRBJ1-1, with no clear D. Germline V gene lookup returns CDR1 SGHVS and CDR2 FNYEAQ. The CDR3 loop spans 14 amino acids. Trimming cost V 5 bases and J 1 base, with 11 bases left between them. Here the CDR3 reads CASSQTRGNTEAFF. The CDR3 DNA reads as TGTGCCAGCAGCCAAACGCGGGGGAACACTGAAGCTTTCTTT.

The V and J genes are TRBV7-8 and TRBJ2-2; 7 bases agree with TRBD2. Trimming took 5 bases from V and 6 from J; bases not matched to a gene: 15. Germline CDR1 and CDR2: SGHVS and FQNEAQ. The CDR3 runs to 17 residues. The CDR3 DNA follows: TGTGCCAGCAGCCCACGCCCGCGGACTAGTTCGGCCGGGGAGCTGTTTTTT. Translated, it gives CASSPRPRTSSAGELFF.

The chain couples TRBV4-2 to TRBJ1-5; D not certain. CDR1 is LGHNA, CDR2 YNFKEQ, per germline. This CDR3 region has 14 residues. The V end was cut by 4 bases, the J end by 6 bases, with 13 bases between. The CDR3 DNA reads as TGTGCCAGCAGCCGCTTAGAGGCGGGTCAGCCCCAGCATTTT. Translated: CASSRLEAGQPQHF.

V gene TRBV6-1 combines with J gene TRBJ1-1; D is unclear. The CDR3 contains 13 residues. Germline values: CDR1 MNHNS, CDR2 SASEGT. Trimming removed 2 bases from V and 6 bases from J, with 10 bases in between. Here the CDR3 DNA reads TGTGCCAGCAGTGAAAGACTGGAGGCTGAAGCTTTCTTT. Translating it yields CASSERLEAEAFF.

This clone was observed once. J is TRBJ2-3 and V is TRBV7-7; D not resolved. CDR3 length: 13 amino acids. With 3 bases removed from V and 1 base from J, the gap between germline ends came to 5 bases. Germline assignment: CDR1 SSHAT and CDR2 FNYEAQ (reference sequence). CDR3 loop: CASSFTGTDTQYF. CDR3 DNA: TGTGCCAGCAGCTTTACGGGCACAGATACGCAGTATTTT.

This clone turned up a few times. The rearrangement links TRBV9 to TRBJ1-4; D possibly corresponds to TRBD1 (5 bases). The germline CDR1 and CDR2 sequences are SGDLS and YYNGEE. The CDR3 covers 15 residues. V was trimmed by 4 bases and J by 6 bases, leaving 16 bases between them. The CDR3 region has the DNA TGTGCCAGCAGCCCACGTAGACAGCCGGATGAAAAACTGTTTTTT. It encodes CASSPRRQPDEKLFF.